Listed below are T cell receptor beta chains from one sample, sequenced in a study of OX40 agonist ivuxolimab in advanced cancers. This table comes from immunoSEQ multiplex PCR, and its TCRdb copy is limited to in-frame clones, with some not included. The sample has 14,000 to 15,000 clones, under 95% seen once. The sample in question was CD4+ or CD8+ T cells sorted from blood, obtained in a trial of the OX40 agonist ivuxolimab. Every receptor here comes from an adult with an advanced solid tumor such as melanoma, head and neck, liver or kidney cancer. Both conserved end residues are part of each CDR3. The D gene is left open where the match is weak. For some rows the clone size is stated as once, few or many, or as a class when expanded; others skip it.

V gene	D gene	J gene	CDR3 length	clone size	CDR3 DNA	CDR3 protein
TRBV11-2	-	TRBJ2-3	17	once	TGTGCCAGCAGCTTAGATGGTCTGGGAGCGATTGCAGATACGCAGTATTTT	CASSLDGLGAIADTQYF
TRBV10-3	-	TRBJ2-1	14	-	TGTGCCATCAGCGGGGTGACGCTCTACAATGAGCAGTTCTTC	CAISGVTLYNEQFF
TRBV11-1	-	TRBJ2-3	14	few	TGTGCCAGCAGCCCATCCCCTAGCACAGATACGCAGTATTTT	CASSPSPSTDTQYF
TRBV5-4	-	TRBJ2-1	12	-	TGTGCCAGCAGCGGAGGTAGTAATGAGCAGTTCTTC	CASSGGSNEQFF
TRBV4-1	-	TRBJ2-1	15	-	TGCGCCAGCAGCCAAGATGGTCAACCATGGAATGAGCAGTTCTTC	CASSQDGQPWNEQFF
TRBV6-5	TRBD1	TRBJ2-5	16	-	TGTGCCAGCAGTTACTCGATTCAGGGGGTGGGAGAGACCCAGTACTTC	CASSYSIQGVGETQYF
TRBV6-5	TRBD2	TRBJ2-1	14	few	TGTGCCAGCAACCGACTAGCGGGACACAATGAGCAGTTCTTC	CASNRLAGHNEQFF
TRBV28	-	TRBJ2-7	14	once	TGTGCCAGCAGTCTGACGACAGAACTCGCCGAGCAGTACTTC	CASSLTTELAEQYF
TRBV27	-	TRBJ1-5	14	-	TGTGCCAGCAGTTTTACAGGGTCAAATCAGCCCCAGCATTTT	CASSFTGSNQPQHF
TRBV13	-	TRBJ2-7	14	-	TGTGCCAGCAGCCCCCCCGGGACGTTCGTCGAGCAGTACTTC	CASSPPGTFVEQYF
TRBV6-5	-	TRBJ2-5	14	few	TGTGCCAGCGGCGGTCGGGGCAGGTCAGAGACCCAGTACTTC	CASGGRGRSETQYF
TRBV27	TRBD1	TRBJ2-3	15	-	TGTGCCAGCAGTACCCGGACAGGGGGTACAGATACGCAGTATTTT	CASSTRTGGTDTQYF
TRBV27	TRBD2	TRBJ2-1	15	-	TGTGCCAGCAGTCCGACTAGCGGGAGCCACAATGAGCAGTTCTTC	CASSPTSGSHNEQFF
TRBV15	TRBD2	TRBJ2-3	17	-	TGTGCCACCAGCAGAGGAGATCCGGGAGGGCCCACAGATACGCAGTATTTT	CATSRGDPGGPTDTQYF
TRBV19	-	TRBJ2-1	16	-	TGTGCCAGTAGTCGTAGCGCGGGTGGATCCTACAATGAGCAGTTCTTC	CASSRSAGGSYNEQFF
TRBV27	-	TRBJ2-1	14	-	TGTGCCAGCAGTTTAGGTGTAGGGGACAATGAGCAGTTCTTC	CASSLGVGDNEQFF
TRBV4-1	-	TRBJ2-5	14	-	TGCGCCAGCAGCCCGATCGGACAGCAAGAGACCCAGTACTTC	CASSPIGQQETQYF